Only a few counts were recorded for the clone carrying this TCR beta chain. Its antigen is not known. The data belong to a study of T cells after posttransplantation cyclophosphamide. Overall study findings and caveats: Skin or GI-infiltrating T cells shared few TRB sequences with blood. Recipient CMV seropositivity and CMV reactivation strongly tracked TRB clonality.

Generated by immunoSEQ multiplex PCR, the TCRdb table keeps only in-frame clones and is missing some. The table includes 2,500 to 3,500 clones, roughly 60% detected once. Germline V gives CDR1 MDHEN, CDR2 SYDVKM. With 5 bases clipped from V and 6 bases from J, the junction kept 17 bases outside the gene matches. The CDR3 runs 18 residues. Cyclophosphamide on days +3 and +4 followed busulfan-fludarabine conditioning and a marrow graft. The chain joins TRBV28 to TRBJ1-4, with TRBD1 matching 8 bases. The sample was PBMCs, taken 30 days after allogeneic stem cell transplant with posttransplant cyclophosphamide. The TCR was taken from a male patient aged 55 to 69 who received an allogeneic stem cell transplant from a related donor and was CMV-positive. The graft donor may account for some of the T cells. CDR3 sequence reads: CASSPIRKKQGVYEKLFF. The CDR3 nucleotides are TGTGCCAGCAGTCCGATACGCAAAAAACAGGGGGTTTATGAAAAACTGTTTTTT.